This TCR beta chain was identified in a study of T-cell reconstitution after alpha-beta-depleted transplantation in children. This CDR3 contains 14 residues. Germline lookup yields CDR1 LGHNA and CDR2 YNFKEQ. The V end was cut by 0 bases, the J end by 4 bases, with 9 bases between. As to this clonotype: As yet, its antigen is unknown.

Library preparation (for TCRbeta) was performed with unique molecular identifiers. One entry per CDR3 protein results from TCRdb running MiXCR on the PCR reads. This table has about 980,000 distinct CDR3 sequences, 25% to 35% appearing once. General study results and limits: A year had passed since transplant, and T-cell counts and diversity by then came mostly from newly produced T cells. Reportedly, only several hundred clones from non-depleted graft cells drove alpha-beta T-cell counts at about two months. Some patients showed high day-60 TCRbeta diversity, which derived from surviving recipient T cells and thymic progenitors.

The chain recombines TRBV4-2 with TRBJ1-2, with D hard to call. This sequence was found in a boy under two years old who had a stem cell transplant for SCID, so the T cells may come from the graft donor. The sequences come from PBMCs, mostly from graft donor cells, collected 360 days after TCRalphabeta/CD19-depleted stem cell transplant. CDR3 amino acids: CASSQDGISYGYTF. The CDR3, as DNA: TGTGCCAGCAGCCAAGACGGAATTAGCTATGGCTACACCTTC.